This TCR beta chain was recorded in a study of blood T cell repertoires in COVID-19. Germline values: CDR1 SGHDT, CDR2 YYEEEE. This CDR3 comprises 14 residues. The V gene lost 2 bases and the J gene lost 5 bases, with 13 bases spanning the gap. Libraries were prepared by immunoSEQ multiplex PCR; TCRdb keeps only in-frame clonotypes and omits some of them. The sample includes 140,000 to 150,000 clones, 81% of them seen just once. This clonotype was sampled from a human donor with acute or convalescent COVID-19. The donor label of this sample is uncertain. Sequenced: peripheral blood. The genes are TRBV5-6 and TRBJ1-1, with a possible D match to TRBD1 (6 bases). CDR3 sequence reads: CASSFTGRGTEAFF. The CDR3 DNA reads as TGTGCCAGCAGCTTTACAGGGCGGGGGACTGAAGCTTTCTTT.